One T cell receptor (beta chain) is described in this entry. This entry belongs to a study of blood T cell repertoires in COVID-19. Study as a whole: T cells, B-cell-depleted T cells, or PBMCs supplied cDNA or gDNA.

Authors' processing steps: By means of reference gene primer amplification, nucleated cell counts were estimated. Libraries were prepared by immunoSEQ multiplex PCR; TCRdb keeps only in-frame clonotypes and omits some of them. From that table come the V and J calls and clone size; the DNA was used to work out D and trimming. In the table there are 350,000 or so clones, around 87% of which are singletons. Looked up from germline, CDR1 is MGHRA and CDR2 is YSYEKL. With 0 bases removed from V and 7 bases from J, the gap between germline ends came to 21 bases. The CDR3 runs 17 residues. The clonotype comes from a woman aged 30 to 39 with COVID-19, enrolled during active disease. This chain connects TRBV4-1 to TRBJ1-2; a weak D match, TRBD1 (5 bases). The sample consisted of peripheral blood. As DNA, the CDR3 is TGCGCCAGCAGCCAAGATTTTGTCGGCAGGGCGACGTTTGGCTACACCTTC. Translating it yields CASSQDFVGRATFGYTF.